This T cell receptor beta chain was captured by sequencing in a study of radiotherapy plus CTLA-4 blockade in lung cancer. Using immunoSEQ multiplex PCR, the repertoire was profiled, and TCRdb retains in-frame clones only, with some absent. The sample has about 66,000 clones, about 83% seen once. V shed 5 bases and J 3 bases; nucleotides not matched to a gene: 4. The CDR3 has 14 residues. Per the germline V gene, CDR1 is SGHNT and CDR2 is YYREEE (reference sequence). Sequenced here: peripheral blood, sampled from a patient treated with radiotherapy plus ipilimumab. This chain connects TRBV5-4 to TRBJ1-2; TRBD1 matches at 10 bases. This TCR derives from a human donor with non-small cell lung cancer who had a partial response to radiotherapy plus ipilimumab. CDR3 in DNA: TGTGCCAGCAGTGGACAGGGGGGGGACTATGGCTACACCTTC. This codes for CASSGQGGDYGYTF.